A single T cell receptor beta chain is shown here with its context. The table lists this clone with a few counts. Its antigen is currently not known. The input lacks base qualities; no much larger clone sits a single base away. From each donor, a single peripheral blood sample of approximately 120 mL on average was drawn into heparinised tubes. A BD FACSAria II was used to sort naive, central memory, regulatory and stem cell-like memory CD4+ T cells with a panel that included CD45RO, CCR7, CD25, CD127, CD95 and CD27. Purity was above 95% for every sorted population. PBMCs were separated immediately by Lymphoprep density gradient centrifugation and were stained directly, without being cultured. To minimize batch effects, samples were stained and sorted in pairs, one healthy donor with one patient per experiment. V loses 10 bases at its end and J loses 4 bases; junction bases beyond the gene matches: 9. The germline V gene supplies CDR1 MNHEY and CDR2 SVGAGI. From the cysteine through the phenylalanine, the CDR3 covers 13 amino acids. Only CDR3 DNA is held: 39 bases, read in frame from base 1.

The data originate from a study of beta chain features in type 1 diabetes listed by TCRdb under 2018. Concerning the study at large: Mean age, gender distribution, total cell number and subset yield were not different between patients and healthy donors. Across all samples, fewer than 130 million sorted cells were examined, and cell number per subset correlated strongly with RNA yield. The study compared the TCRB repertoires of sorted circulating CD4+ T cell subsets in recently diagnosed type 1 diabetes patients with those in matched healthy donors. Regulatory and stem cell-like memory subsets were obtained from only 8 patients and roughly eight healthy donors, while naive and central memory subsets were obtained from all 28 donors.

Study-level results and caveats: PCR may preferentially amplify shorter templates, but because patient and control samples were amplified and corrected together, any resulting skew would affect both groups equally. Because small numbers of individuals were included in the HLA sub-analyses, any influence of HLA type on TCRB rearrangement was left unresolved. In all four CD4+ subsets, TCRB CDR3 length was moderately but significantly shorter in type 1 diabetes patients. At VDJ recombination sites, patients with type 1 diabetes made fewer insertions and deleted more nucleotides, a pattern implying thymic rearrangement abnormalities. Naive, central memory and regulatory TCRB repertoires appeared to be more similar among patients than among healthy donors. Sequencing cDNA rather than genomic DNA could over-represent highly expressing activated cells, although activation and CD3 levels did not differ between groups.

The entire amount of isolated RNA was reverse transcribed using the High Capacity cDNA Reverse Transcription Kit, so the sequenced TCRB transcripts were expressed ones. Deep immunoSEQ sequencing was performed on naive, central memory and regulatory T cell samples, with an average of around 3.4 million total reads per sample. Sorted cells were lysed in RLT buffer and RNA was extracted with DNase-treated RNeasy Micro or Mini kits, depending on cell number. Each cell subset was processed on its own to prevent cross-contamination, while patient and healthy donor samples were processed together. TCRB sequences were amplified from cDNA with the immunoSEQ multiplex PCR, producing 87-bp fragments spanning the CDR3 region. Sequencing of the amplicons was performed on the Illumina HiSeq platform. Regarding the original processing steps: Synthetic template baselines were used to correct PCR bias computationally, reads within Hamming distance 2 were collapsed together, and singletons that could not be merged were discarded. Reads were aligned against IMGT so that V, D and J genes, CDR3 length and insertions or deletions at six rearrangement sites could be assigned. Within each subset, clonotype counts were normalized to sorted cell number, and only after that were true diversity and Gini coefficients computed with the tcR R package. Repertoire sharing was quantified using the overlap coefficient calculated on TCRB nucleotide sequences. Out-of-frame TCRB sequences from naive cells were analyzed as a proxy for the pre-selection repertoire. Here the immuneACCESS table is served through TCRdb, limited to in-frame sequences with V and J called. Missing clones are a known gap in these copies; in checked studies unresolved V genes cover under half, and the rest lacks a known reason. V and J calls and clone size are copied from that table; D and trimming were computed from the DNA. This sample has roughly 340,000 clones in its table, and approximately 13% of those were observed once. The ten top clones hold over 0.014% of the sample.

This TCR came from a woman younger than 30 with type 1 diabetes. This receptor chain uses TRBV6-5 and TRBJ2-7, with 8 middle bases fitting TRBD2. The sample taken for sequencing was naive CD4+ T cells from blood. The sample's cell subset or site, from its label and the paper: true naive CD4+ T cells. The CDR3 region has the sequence CAIRAGDSYEQYF. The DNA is TGTGCCATCCGAGCGGGAGACTCGTACGAGCAGTACTTC.